This entry lists 9 T cell receptor beta chains sequenced from one sample in a study of blood T cell repertoires in COVID-19. Sequenced by immunoSEQ multiplex PCR; TCRdb stores in-frame clones only, minus some. Of about 340,000 clones in the sample, 80% to 90% were seen once. The sequenced material came from peripheral blood. These receptors all come from a man aged 25-40 years with active or convalescent COVID-19.

The gene calls are TRBV2 and TRBJ2-7; possible D gene TRBD2, 6 bases. Germline V gene sequence: CDR1 SNHLY, CDR2 FYNNEI. The CDR3 is 15 amino acids. V dropped 8 bases and J dropped 3 bases, with 20 bases sitting between them. The CDR3, as DNA: TGTGCCAGCGAGGTCCCCCGGGGGTATGGCTACGAGCAGTACTTC. This translates into CASEVPRGYGYEQYF.

This chain links TRBV2 with TRBJ2-2; perhaps TRBD1 as D (6 bases). The CDR3 covers 15 residues. The V gene lost 4 bases and the J gene lost 0 bases, with 9 bases spanning the gap. Germline V gene lookup returns CDR1 SNHLY and CDR2 FYNNEI. DNA for the CDR3: TGTGCCAGCAGTGCAAGGACAGCGAACACCGGGGAGCTGTTTTTT. Translated, it gives CASSARTANTGELFF.

The chain carries TRBV5-5 and TRBJ1-4; no clear D. The V gene's germline CDR1 is SGHKS and CDR2 YYEKEE (reference sequence). The CDR3 covers 16 residues. The V and J ends lost 0 bases and 0 bases respectively, with 9 bases between them. CDR3 DNA sequence: TGTGCCAGCAGCTTGGAGTCATACTCAACTAATGAAAAACTGTTTTTT. Translating gives CASSLESYSTNEKLFF.

V gene TRBV19 combines with J gene TRBJ2-4, with 7 nucleotides matching TRBD1. V lost 11 bases, J lost 4 bases, and 5 bases stayed unmatched. CDR1 is LNHDA and CDR2 is SQIVND in the germline V gene (reference sequence). The CDR3 consists of 12 residues. CDR3 nucleotide sequence: TGTGCCGTCCGGGACAGAAAAAACATTCAGTACTTC. This sequence encodes CAVRDRKNIQYF.

This chain uses TRBV29-1 with TRBJ1-4; D is perhaps TRBD1 (6 bases). This CDR3 comprises 19 residues. Trimming shortened V by 7 bases and J by 2 bases, and 29 bases separated the two germline ends. The V gene's germline CDR1 is SQVTM and CDR2 ANQGSEA. CDR3 in DNA: TGCAGCGCCCCCATGTACCCCCTAGGGGGTTGGTGCACTAATGAAAAACTGTTTTTT. As protein: CSAPMYPLGGWCTNEKLFF.

The CDR3 spells CASSEMGRGGYNEQFF. For the CDR3, the DNA is TGTGCCAGCAGTGAAATGGGGCGGGGTGGGTACAATGAGCAGTTCTTC. V gene TRBV2 combines with J gene TRBJ2-1; D perhaps matches TRBD2 (6 bases). Deletions cut 2 bases from V and 4 bases from J, with 15 bases between. Germline V gives CDR1 SNHLY, CDR2 FYNNEI. CDR3 length: 16 residues.

This clone was detected only a few times. V and J are TRBV10-3 and TRBJ2-7; 7 nucleotides agree with TRBD2. Germline CDR1 reads ENHRY; CDR2 reads SYGVKD. The CDR3 sequence is 15 residues long. V shed 2 bases, J shed 3 bases, and the junction held 7 bases outside the gene matches. The DNA for the CDR3 is TGTGCCATCAGTGAGCCACGACTAGCTAACTACGAGCAGTACTTC. Translating gives CAISEPRLANYEQYF.

The gene calls are TRBV11-3 and TRBJ1-2; 9 nucleotides match TRBD1. With 5 bases clipped from V and 3 bases from J, the junction kept 4 bases outside the gene matches. Germline CDR1 reads SGHNT; CDR2 reads YENEEA. CDR3 size: 14 residues. The CDR3 DNA reads TGTGCCAGCAGCCCACAGGGGGCAGACTATGGCTACACCTTC. It yields the protein CASSPQGADYGYTF.

The chain recombines TRBV2 with TRBJ2-7, with 7 bases aligning to TRBD1. Germline V gives CDR1 SNHLY, CDR2 FYNNEI. With V trimmed by 2 bases and J by 0 bases, 1 base remained unmatched. The CDR3 spans 14 residues. CDR3 DNA sequence: TGTGCCAGCAGTGAAAGGGACAGCTCCTACGAGCAGTACTTC. Protein product: CASSERDSSYEQYF.